The sequence of this T cell receptor (beta chain) was determined in a study of OX40 agonist ivuxolimab in advanced cancers. Assay: immunoSEQ multiplex PCR; the TCRdb copy retains only in-frame clones and omits some. This sample has 40,000 or so clones, with roughly 80% found just once. Exclusion applied to patients with autoimmune disease history or systemic immunosuppression. J lost 2 bases, V lost 3 bases, and 16 bases had no gene match. This CDR3 spans 19 amino acids. The V gene's germline CDR1 is MNHNS and CDR2 SASEGT. This receptor was taken from an adult with an advanced solid tumor such as melanoma, head and neck, liver or kidney cancer. The sequenced sample was CD4+ or CD8+ T cells sorted from blood, obtained in a trial of the OX40 agonist ivuxolimab. This sequence joins TRBV6-1 and TRBJ1-1; 9 bases are a match to TRBD1. CDR3 DNA: TGTGCCAGCAGTGACCGGGACAGGGCCCTTGGCCCCTACAACACTGAAGCTTTCTTT. It codes for CASSDRDRALGPYNTEAFF.